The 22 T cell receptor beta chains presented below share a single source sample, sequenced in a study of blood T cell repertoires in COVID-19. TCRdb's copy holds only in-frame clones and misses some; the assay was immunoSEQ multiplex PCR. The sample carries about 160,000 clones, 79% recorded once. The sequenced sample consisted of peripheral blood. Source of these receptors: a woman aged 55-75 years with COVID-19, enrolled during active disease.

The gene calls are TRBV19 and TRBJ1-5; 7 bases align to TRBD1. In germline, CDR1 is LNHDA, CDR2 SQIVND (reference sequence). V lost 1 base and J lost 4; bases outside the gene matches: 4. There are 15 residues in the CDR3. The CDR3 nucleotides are TGTGCCAGTAGTATAGGTCGACAGGGAAATCAGCCCCAGCATTTT. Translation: CASSIGRQGNQPQHF.

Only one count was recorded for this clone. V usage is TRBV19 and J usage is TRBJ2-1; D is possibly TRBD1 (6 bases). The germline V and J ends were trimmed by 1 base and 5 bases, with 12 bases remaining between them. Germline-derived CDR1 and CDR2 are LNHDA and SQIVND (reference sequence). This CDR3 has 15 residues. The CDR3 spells CASSIVGGRNNEQFF. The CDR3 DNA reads TGTGCCAGTAGTATAGTAGGGGGTCGAAACAATGAGCAGTTCTTC.

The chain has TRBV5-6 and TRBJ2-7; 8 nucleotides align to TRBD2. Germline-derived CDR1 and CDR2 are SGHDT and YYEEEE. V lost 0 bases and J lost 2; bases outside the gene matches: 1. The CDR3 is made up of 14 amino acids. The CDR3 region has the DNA TGTGCCAGCAGCTTGGAGGGACTAGCCTACGAGCAGTACTTC. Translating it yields CASSLEGLAYEQYF. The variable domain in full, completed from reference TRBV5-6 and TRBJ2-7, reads DAGVTQSPTHLIKTRGQQVTLRCSPKSGHDTVSWYQQALGQGPQFIFQYYEEEERQRGNFPDRFSGHQFPNYSSELNVNALLLGDSALYLCASSLEGLAYEQYFGPGTRLTVT.

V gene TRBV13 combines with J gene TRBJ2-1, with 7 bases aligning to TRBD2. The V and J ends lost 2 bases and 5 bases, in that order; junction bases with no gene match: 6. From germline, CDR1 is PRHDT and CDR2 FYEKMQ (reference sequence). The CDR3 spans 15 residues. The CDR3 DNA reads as TGTGCCAGCAGCTTAAGGCTAGCGGTTAACAATGAGCAGTTCTTC. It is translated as CASSLRLAVNNEQFF.

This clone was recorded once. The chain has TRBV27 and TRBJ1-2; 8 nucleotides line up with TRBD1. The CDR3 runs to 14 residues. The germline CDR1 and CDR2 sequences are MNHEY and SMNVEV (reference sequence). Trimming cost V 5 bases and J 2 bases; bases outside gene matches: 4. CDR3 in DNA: TGTGCCAGCAGTAGGGCAGGGGGCAACTATGGCTACACCTTC. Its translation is CASSRAGGNYGYTF.

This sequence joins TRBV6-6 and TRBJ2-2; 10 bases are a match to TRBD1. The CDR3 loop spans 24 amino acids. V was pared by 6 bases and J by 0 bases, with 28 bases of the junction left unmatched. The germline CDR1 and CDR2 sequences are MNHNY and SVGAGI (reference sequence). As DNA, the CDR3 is TGTGCCAGCAGCTATAATCTTGGTGGGCGGAGACAGGGGGCCTTGAATGCGAACACCGGGGAGCTGTTTTTT. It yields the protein CASSYNLGGRRQGALNANTGELFF.

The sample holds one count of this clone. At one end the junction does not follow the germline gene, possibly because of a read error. The CDR3: CASSLAGEEAQFF. Here the CDR3 DNA reads TGTGCCAGCAGCCTAGCGGGAGAGGAAGCGCAGTTCTTC. This rearrangement joins TRBV7-2 to TRBJ2-1; 10 bases agree with TRBD2. Germline V gene lookup returns CDR1 SGHTA and CDR2 FQGNSA. The CDR3 covers 13 residues.

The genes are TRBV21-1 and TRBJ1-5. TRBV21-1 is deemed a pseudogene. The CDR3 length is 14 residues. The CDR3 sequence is CAKLPGVGNQPQHF. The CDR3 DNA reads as TGTGCCAAACTGCCTGGTGTGGGCAATCAGCCCCAGCATTTT.

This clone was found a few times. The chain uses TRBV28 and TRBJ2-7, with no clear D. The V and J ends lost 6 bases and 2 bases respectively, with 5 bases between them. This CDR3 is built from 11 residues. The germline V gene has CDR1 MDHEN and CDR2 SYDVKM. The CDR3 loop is CASRRAYEQYF. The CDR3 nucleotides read TGTGCCAGCAGGAGAGCCTACGAGCAGTACTTC. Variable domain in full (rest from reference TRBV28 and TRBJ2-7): DVKVTQSSRYLVKRTGEKVFLECVQDMDHENMFWYRQDPGLGLRLIYFSYDVKMKEKGDIPEGYSVSREKKERFSLILESASTNQTSMYLCASRRAYEQYFGPGTRLTVT.

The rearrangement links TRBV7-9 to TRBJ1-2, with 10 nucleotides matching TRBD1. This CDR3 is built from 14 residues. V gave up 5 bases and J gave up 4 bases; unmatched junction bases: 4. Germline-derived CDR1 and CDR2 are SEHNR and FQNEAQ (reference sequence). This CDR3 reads CASSRGQGIYGYTF. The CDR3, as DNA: TGTGCCAGCAGCCGGGGACAGGGGATCTATGGCTACACCTTC.

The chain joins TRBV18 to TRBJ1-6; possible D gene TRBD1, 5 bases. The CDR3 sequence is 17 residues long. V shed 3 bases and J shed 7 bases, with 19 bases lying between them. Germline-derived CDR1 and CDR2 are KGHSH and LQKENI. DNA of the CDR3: TGTGCCAGCTCACCCCTAGGTGGGGCGATCGAAAATTCACCCCTCCACTTT. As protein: CASSPLGGAIENSPLHF.

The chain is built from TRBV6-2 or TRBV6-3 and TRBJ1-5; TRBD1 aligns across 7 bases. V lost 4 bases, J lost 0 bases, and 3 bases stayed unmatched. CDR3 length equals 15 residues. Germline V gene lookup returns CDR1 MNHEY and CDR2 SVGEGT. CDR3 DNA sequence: TGTGCCAGCAGTTCCGACAGGGATAGCAATCAGCCCCAGCATTTT. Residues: CASSSDRDSNQPQHF.

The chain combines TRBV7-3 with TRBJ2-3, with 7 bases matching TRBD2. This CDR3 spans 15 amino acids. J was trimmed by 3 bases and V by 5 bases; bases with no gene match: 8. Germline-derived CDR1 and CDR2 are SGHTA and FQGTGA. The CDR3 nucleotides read TGTGCCAGCAGCCGGGGAGGGGTGGGGACAGATACGCAGTATTTT. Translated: CASSRGGVGTDTQYF.

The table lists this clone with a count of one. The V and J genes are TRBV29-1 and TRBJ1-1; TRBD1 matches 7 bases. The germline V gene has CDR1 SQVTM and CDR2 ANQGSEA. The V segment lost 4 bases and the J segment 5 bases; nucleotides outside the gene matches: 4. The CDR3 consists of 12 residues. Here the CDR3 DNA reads TGCAGCGTTGGACAGGGTGCGACTGAAGCTTTCTTT. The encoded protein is CSVGQGATEAFF.

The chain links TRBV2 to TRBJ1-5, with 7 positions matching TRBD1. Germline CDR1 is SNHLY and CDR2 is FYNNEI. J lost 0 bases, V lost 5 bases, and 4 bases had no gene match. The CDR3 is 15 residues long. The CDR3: CASSLSGGSNQPQHF. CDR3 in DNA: TGTGCCAGCAGTCTTTCAGGGGGTAGCAATCAGCCCCAGCATTTT.

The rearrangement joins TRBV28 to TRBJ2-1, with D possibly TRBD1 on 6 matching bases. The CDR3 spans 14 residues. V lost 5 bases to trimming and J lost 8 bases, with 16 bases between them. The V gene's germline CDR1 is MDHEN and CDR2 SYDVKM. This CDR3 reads CASSPGTFGDEQFF. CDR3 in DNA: TGTGCCAGCAGTCCCGGGACATTCGGGGATGAGCAGTTCTTC.

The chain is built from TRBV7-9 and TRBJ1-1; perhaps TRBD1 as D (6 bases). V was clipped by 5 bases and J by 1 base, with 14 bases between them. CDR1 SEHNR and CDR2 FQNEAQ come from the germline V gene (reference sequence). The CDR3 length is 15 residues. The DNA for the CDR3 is TGTGCCAGCAGCCAGGGGTTACAGGGGAACACTGAAGCTTTCTTT. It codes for CASSQGLQGNTEAFF.

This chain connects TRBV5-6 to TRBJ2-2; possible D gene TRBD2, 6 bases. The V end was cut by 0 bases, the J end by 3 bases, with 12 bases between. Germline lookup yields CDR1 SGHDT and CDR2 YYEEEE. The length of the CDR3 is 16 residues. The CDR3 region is CASSLANGGDTGELFF. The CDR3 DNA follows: TGTGCCAGCAGCTTGGCCAACGGGGGAGACACCGGGGAGCTGTTTTTT.

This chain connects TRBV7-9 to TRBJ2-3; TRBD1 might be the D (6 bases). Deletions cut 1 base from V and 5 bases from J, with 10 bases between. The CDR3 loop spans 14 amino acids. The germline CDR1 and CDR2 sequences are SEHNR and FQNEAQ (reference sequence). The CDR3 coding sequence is TGTGCCAGCAGCTTAGTTTTCAGGGGAGATACGCAGTATTTT. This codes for CASSLVFRGDTQYF.

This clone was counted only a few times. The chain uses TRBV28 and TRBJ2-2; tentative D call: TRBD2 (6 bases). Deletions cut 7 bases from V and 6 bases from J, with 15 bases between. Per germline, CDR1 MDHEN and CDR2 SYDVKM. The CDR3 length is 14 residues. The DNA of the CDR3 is TGTGCCAGCACCCCTAGCGTATACGCCGGGGAGCTGTTTTTT. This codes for CASTPSVYAGELFF.

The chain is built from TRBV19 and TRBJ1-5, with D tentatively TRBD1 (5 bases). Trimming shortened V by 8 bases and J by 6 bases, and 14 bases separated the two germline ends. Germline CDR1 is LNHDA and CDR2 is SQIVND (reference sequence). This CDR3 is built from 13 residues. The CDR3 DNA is TGTGCCAGTCAGGGTCTGAAAGGTCAGCCCCAGCATTTT. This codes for CASQGLKGQPQHF.

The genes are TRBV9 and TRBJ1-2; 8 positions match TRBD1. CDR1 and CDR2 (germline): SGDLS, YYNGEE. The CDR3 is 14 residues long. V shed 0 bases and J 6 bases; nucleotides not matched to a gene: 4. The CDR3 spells CASSVGQGTDGYTF. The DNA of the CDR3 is TGTGCCAGCAGCGTAGGACAGGGGACGGATGGCTACACCTTC. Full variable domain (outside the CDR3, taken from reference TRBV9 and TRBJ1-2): DSGVTQTPKHLITATGQRVTLRCSPRSGDLSVYWYQQSLDQGLQFLIQYYNGEERAKGNILERFSAQQFPDLHSELNLSSLELGDSALYFCASSVGQGTDGYTFGSGTRLTVV.